The present T cell receptor beta chain was sequenced within a study of identical twins. The sample holds a few counts of this clonotype. CDR1 is MGHDK and CDR2 is SYGVNS in the germline V gene. The CDR3 has 14 residues. V lost 3 bases, J lost 3 bases, and 11 bases lay in between. TCRdb itself ran the 5' RACE reads through MiXCR, one entry per CDR3 protein. Of 430,000 or so distinct CDR3 sequences listed, approximately 25% were seen once; the top ten hold roughly 3%. Another study also made use of these data, one on T cells expressing NK-cell markers.

This receptor was taken from a woman younger than 30 in good health. The chain has TRBV25-1 and TRBJ2-5; no definite D call. The sample consisted of CD4+ T cells sorted from blood. CDR3 residues: CASSEVGNEETQYF. The DNA of the CDR3 is TGTGCCAGCAGTGAGGTAGGGAACGAAGAGACCCAGTACTTC.